This T cell receptor beta chain emerged from a study of spatial heterogeneity in lung cancer. V was trimmed by 6 bases and J by 1 base, leaving 16 bases between them. Germline CDR1 reads DFQATT; CDR2 reads SNEGSKA (reference sequence). The CDR3 sequence is 16 residues long. This clonotype rates as medium-sized. A library prepared for alpha chains yielded this beta chain as an off-target read; its size is of little meaning. The time point here: sample taken at primary tumor resection. TCRs were sequenced from unsorted whole RNA of tumor, nontumor lung or PBMC. Every TCR cDNA molecule bore its own unique molecular identifier. TCRdb analysed the 5' RACE reads with MiXCR anew, one entry per CDR3 protein. Among 2,500 to 3,000 distinct CDR3 sequences, about 8% were seen once, and the ten largest hold about 38%.

The gene calls are TRBV20-1 and TRBJ2-6, with D possibly matching TRBD1 (5 bases). This sample comprised normal lung tissue next to the tumor, obtained at surgery. The TCR comes from a male donor with early-stage non-small cell lung cancer. CDR3 sequence (DNA): TGCAGTGCACCTCGAGACAGCCCTTCTGGGGCCAACGTCCTGACTTTC. Protein sequence: CSAPRDSPSGANVLTF.